The sequence of this T cell receptor (beta chain) was determined in a study of T cell changes during pregnancy in multiple sclerosis (dated by TCRdb to the late 2010s). For the study in its entirety: In women with multiple sclerosis, the researchers looked at how the T cell repertoire shifted as pregnancy progressed.

Libraries came from the immunoSEQ multiplex PCR assay. Sourced from immuneACCESS, this table was stored by TCRdb with only in-frame sequences that have V and J called. A share of the clones is absent; for the studies checked, an unresolved V gene accounts for under half, and the remainder has no known explanation. Recorded for this sample are about 80,000 clones; under 95% of them occurred a single time. The top ten constitute roughly 2.5% of the sample. The V end loses 0 bases and the J end loses 0 bases, and a stretch of 9 bases separates them. Based on the germline V gene (reference sequence), the CDR1 and CDR2 sequences are GTSNPN and SVGIG. The CDR3 sequence holds 14 residues, the cysteine and phenylalanine included. The retained sequence is limited to the CDR3, 42 bases, with the frame set at the first base. Concerning this clone: Its antigen target is currently unknown. No base qualities exist here, and no much larger clone lies one base off it.

The chain employs TRBV30 and TRBJ2-7; TRBD1 could be the D gene, as 5 bases match. The source is a female donor with multiple sclerosis, enrolled in a pregnancy study. The sample was peripheral blood, taken before pregnancy. The CDR3 region reads CAWSVRGSSYEQYF. The sequence in DNA is TGTGCCTGGAGTGTAAGGGGTAGCTCCTACGAGCAGTACTTC.